This is a list of T cell receptor beta chains from one sample in a study of blood T cell repertoires in COVID-19. Clones were sequenced by immunoSEQ multiplex PCR, and TCRdb holds only the in-frame ones, with some missing. Of about 310,000 clones in the sample, 85% were seen once. The sample comprised PBMCs or T cells enriched from blood (not recorded which). The receptors were sampled from a woman aged 25 to 39 who had been exposed to COVID-19. Both conserved end residues are part of each CDR3. Each record gives: V gene, clone size, J gene, D gene, CDR3 protein, CDR3 DNA. The D gene is left open where the match is weak. Clone size is shown for a subset of rows, as once, few, many or a class of expanded clone.

v_gene: TRBV10-3; abundance: once; j_gene: TRBJ1-2; d_gene: TRBD1; CDR3aa: CAISESTRTGVSGYTF; CDR3nt: TGTGCCATCAGTGAGTCGACTCGGACAGGGGTTAGTGGCTACACCTTC
v_gene: TRBV7-8; abundance: NA; j_gene: TRBJ2-2; d_gene: NA; CDR3aa: CASSFAGGGARNPGELFF; CDR3nt: TGTGCCAGCAGCTTCGCGGGCGGGGGCGCCAGAAACCCCGGGGAGCTGTTTTTT
v_gene: TRBV7-2; abundance: once; j_gene: TRBJ1-2; d_gene: TRBD1; CDR3aa: CASSLAGQLNYGYTF; CDR3nt: TGTGCCAGCAGCTTAGCGGGACAGCTTAACTATGGCTACACCTTC
v_gene: TRBV14; abundance: NA; j_gene: TRBJ2-2; d_gene: TRBD2; CDR3aa: CASSQLAGGPLANTGELFF; CDR3nt: TGTGCCAGCAGCCAACTAGCGGGAGGTCCACTAGCTAACACCGGGGAGCTGTTTTTT
v_gene: TRBV5-1; abundance: NA; j_gene: TRBJ1-4; d_gene: TRBD1; CDR3aa: CASSSDRGKEKLFF; CDR3nt: TGCGCCAGCAGCTCAGACAGGGGGAAGGAAAAACTGTTTTTT
v_gene: TRBV10-2; abundance: NA; j_gene: TRBJ2-2; d_gene: NA; CDR3aa: CASLLRGSPTGELFF; CDR3nt: TGCGCCAGCCTACTGAGGGGGAGTCCTACCGGGGAGCTGTTTTTT
v_gene: TRBV28; abundance: NA; j_gene: TRBJ2-7; d_gene: TRBD1; CDR3aa: CASIPGQNNEQYF; CDR3nt: TGTGCCAGCATCCCGGGACAGAATAACGAGCAGTACTTC
v_gene: TRBV28; abundance: once; j_gene: TRBJ1-5; d_gene: NA; CDR3aa: CASSPTGNNQPQHF; CDR3nt: TGTGCCAGCAGCCCTACAGGGAATAATCAGCCCCAGCATTTT
v_gene: TRBV3-1/TRBV3-2; abundance: NA; j_gene: TRBJ2-7; d_gene: NA; CDR3aa: CASSDLHQAVLSYEQYF; CDR3nt: TGTGCCAGCAGTGATCTACATCAAGCGGTTCTCTCCTACGAGCAGTACTTC
v_gene: TRBV27; abundance: NA; j_gene: TRBJ1-6; d_gene: NA; CDR3aa: CASSLATTTNNSPLHF; CDR3nt: TGTGCCAGCAGTTTAGCGACGACTACGAATAATTCACCCCTCCACTTT
v_gene: TRBV28; abundance: NA; j_gene: TRBJ2-3; d_gene: TRBD2; CDR3aa: CASSFSGGSTDTQYF; CDR3nt: TGTGCCAGCAGTTTTAGCGGGGGGTCCACAGATACGCAGTATTTT
v_gene: TRBV29-1; abundance: NA; j_gene: TRBJ1-6; d_gene: NA; CDR3aa: CSVKQANNSPLHF; CDR3nt: TGCAGCGTGAAACAGGCTAATAATTCACCCCTCCACTTT
v_gene: TRBV30; abundance: NA; j_gene: TRBJ2-7; d_gene: TRBD2; CDR3aa: CAWSDRLAQEQYF; CDR3nt: TGTGCCTGGAGCGATCGACTAGCGCAGGAGCAGTACTTC
v_gene: TRBV9; abundance: NA; j_gene: TRBJ2-1; d_gene: NA; CDR3aa: CASSQGFEQFF; CDR3nt: TGTGCCAGCAGCCAGGGGTTCGAGCAGTTCTTC
v_gene: TRBV6-5; abundance: once; j_gene: TRBJ2-7; d_gene: TRBD1; CDR3aa: CASSYRTGVNEQYF; CDR3nt: TGTGCCAGCAGTTACAGGACAGGGGTGAACGAGCAGTACTTC
v_gene: TRBV29-1; abundance: NA; j_gene: TRBJ2-7; d_gene: TRBD1; CDR3aa: CSVVLGQGGNEQYF; CDR3nt: TGCAGCGTTGTTTTGGGACAGGGGGGTAACGAGCAGTACTTC
v_gene: TRBV7-9; abundance: NA; j_gene: TRBJ1-2; d_gene: NA; CDR3aa: CASSEDSYGYTF; CDR3nt: TGTGCCAGCAGCGAGGACAGCTATGGCTACACCTTC
v_gene: TRBV19; abundance: NA; j_gene: TRBJ2-2; d_gene: TRBD1; CDR3aa: CASKGTQGADTGELFF; CDR3nt: TGTGCCAGTAAAGGTACTCAGGGGGCGGACACCGGGGAGCTGTTTTTT
v_gene: TRBV12-3/TRBV12-4; abundance: few; j_gene: TRBJ1-5; d_gene: NA; CDR3aa: CASRQGSNQPQHF; CDR3nt: TGTGCCAGCAGGCAGGGGAGCAATCAGCCCCAGCATTTT
v_gene: TRBV5-1; abundance: NA; j_gene: TRBJ2-1; d_gene: TRBD2; CDR3aa: CASSLAVGSGSNEQFF; CDR3nt: TGCGCCAGCAGCTTGGCCGTTGGTAGCGGGAGCAATGAGCAGTTCTTC
v_gene: TRBV29-1; abundance: NA; j_gene: TRBJ1-2; d_gene: NA; CDR3aa: CSVETEDYGYTF; CDR3nt: TGCAGCGTTGAAACAGAAGACTATGGCTACACCTTC
v_gene: TRBV4-3; abundance: NA; j_gene: TRBJ2-5; d_gene: NA; CDR3aa: CASSYGLGAETQYF; CDR3nt: TGCGCCAGCAGCTACGGACTGGGGGCGGAGACCCAGTACTTC
v_gene: TRBV12-3/TRBV12-4; abundance: NA; j_gene: TRBJ1-1; d_gene: NA; CDR3aa: CASSFFGTEAFF; CDR3nt: TGTGCCAGCAGTTTTTTCGGGACTGAAGCTTTCTTT
v_gene: TRBV28; abundance: once; j_gene: TRBJ2-7; d_gene: TRBD1; CDR3aa: CASSLPDRGRSSYEQYF; CDR3nt: TGTGCCAGCAGTTTACCGGACAGGGGGCGAAGCTCCTACGAGCAGTACTTC
v_gene: TRBV6-5; abundance: NA; j_gene: TRBJ2-1; d_gene: NA; CDR3aa: CASSYWGDSEQFF; CDR3nt: TGTGCCAGCAGTTACTGGGGGGACAGTGAGCAGTTCTTC
v_gene: TRBV11-3; abundance: NA; j_gene: TRBJ2-1; d_gene: TRBD2; CDR3aa: CASSVSGTKEFF; CDR3nt: TGTGCCAGCAGTGTTAGCGGGACTAAGGAGTTCTTC
v_gene: TRBV9; abundance: NA; j_gene: TRBJ2-7; d_gene: NA; CDR3aa: CASSVSGGVSYEQYF; CDR3nt: TGTGCCAGCAGCGTAAGCGGCGGGGTCTCCTACGAGCAGTACTTC
v_gene: TRBV7-2; abundance: NA; j_gene: TRBJ1-2; d_gene: TRBD1; CDR3aa: CASSSKTGGVGYTF; CDR3nt: TGTGCCAGCAGCTCAAAGACAGGGGGCGTAGGCTACACCTTC
v_gene: TRBV6-5; abundance: NA; j_gene: TRBJ2-2; d_gene: NA; CDR3aa: CASIAGGATGELFF; CDR3nt: TGTGCCAGCATCGCCGGGGGAGCCACCGGGGAGCTGTTTTTT
v_gene: TRBV19; abundance: once; j_gene: TRBJ2-1; d_gene: NA; CDR3aa: CASSSYSGSAYNEQFF; CDR3nt: TGTGCCAGTAGTTCCTATAGCGGAAGCGCCTACAATGAGCAGTTCTTC
v_gene: TRBV30; abundance: NA; j_gene: TRBJ1-1; d_gene: TRBD1; CDR3aa: CAWDRDTEAFF; CDR3nt: TGTGCTTGGGACAGGGACACTGAAGCTTTCTTT
v_gene: TRBV12-5; abundance: NA; j_gene: TRBJ1-2; d_gene: NA; CDR3aa: CASGLDDKVIYGYTF; CDR3nt: TGTGCTAGTGGTTTGGATGACAAGGTGATCTATGGCTACACCTTC
v_gene: TRBV11-1; abundance: NA; j_gene: TRBJ2-7; d_gene: TRBD1; CDR3aa: CASSVDRGWEQYF; CDR3nt: TGTGCCAGCAGCGTGGACAGGGGTTGGGAGCAGTACTTC
v_gene: TRBV28; abundance: NA; j_gene: TRBJ2-7; d_gene: NA; CDR3aa: CASSLRLGFGYEQYF; CDR3nt: TGTGCCAGCAGTTTAAGGCTCGGGTTTGGCTACGAGCAGTACTTC
v_gene: TRBV7-3; abundance: few; j_gene: TRBJ2-5; d_gene: NA; CDR3aa: CASSPVGGETQYF; CDR3nt: TGTGCCAGCAGCCCGGTGGGGGGAGAGACCCAGTACTTC
v_gene: TRBV7-9; abundance: once; j_gene: TRBJ2-7; d_gene: NA; CDR3aa: CASSSSGSPNEQYF; CDR3nt: TGTGCCAGCAGCTCTTCCGGGAGTCCCAACGAGCAGTACTTC
v_gene: TRBV28; abundance: many; j_gene: TRBJ1-5; d_gene: NA; CDR3aa: CASSPDSGGNQPQHF; CDR3nt: TGTGCCAGCAGCCCAGACAGTGGGGGCAATCAGCCCCAGCATTTT
v_gene: TRBV14; abundance: NA; j_gene: TRBJ1-6; d_gene: TRBD1; CDR3aa: CASSQTGTGNSPLHF; CDR3nt: TGTGCCAGCAGCCAGACCGGGACAGGGAATTCACCCCTCCACTTT
v_gene: TRBV27; abundance: NA; j_gene: TRBJ2-5; d_gene: TRBD2; CDR3aa: CASSLGSGGTETQYF; CDR3nt: TGTGCCAGCAGTCTGGGTAGCGGGGGAACAGAGACCCAGTACTTC
v_gene: TRBV7-9; abundance: NA; j_gene: TRBJ1-1; d_gene: NA; CDR3aa: CASSLAPGQFTEAFF; CDR3nt: TGTGCCAGCAGCTTAGCCCCGGGACAATTCACTGAAGCTTTCTTT
v_gene: TRBV28; abundance: NA; j_gene: TRBJ2-5; d_gene: TRBD1; CDR3aa: CASSSGTGDVETQYF; CDR3nt: TGTGCCAGCAGTTCCGGGACAGGGGATGTAGAGACCCAGTACTTC
v_gene: TRBV7-9; abundance: few; j_gene: TRBJ2-7; d_gene: NA; CDR3aa: CASSPGGVEQYF; CDR3nt: TGTGCCAGCAGCCCCGGAGGGGTCGAGCAGTACTTC
v_gene: TRBV7-9; abundance: NA; j_gene: TRBJ2-1; d_gene: TRBD2; CDR3aa: CASSTGLAVNNEQFF; CDR3nt: TGTGCCAGCAGCACTGGACTAGCGGTTAACAATGAGCAGTTCTTC
v_gene: TRBV6-5; abundance: NA; j_gene: TRBJ1-1; d_gene: NA; CDR3aa: CASSPRGNTEAFF; CDR3nt: TGTGCCAGCAGTCCCAGGGGAAACACTGAAGCTTTCTTT
v_gene: TRBV28; abundance: NA; j_gene: TRBJ2-3; d_gene: TRBD2; CDR3aa: CASSFGRAGGTDTQYF; CDR3nt: TGTGCCAGCAGTTTTGGGAGAGCGGGAGGGACGGATACGCAGTATTTT
v_gene: TRBV30; abundance: once; j_gene: TRBJ2-6; d_gene: NA; CDR3aa: CAWGGASGANVLTF; CDR3nt: TGTGCCTGGGGAGGGGCCTCTGGGGCCAACGTCCTGACTTTC
v_gene: TRBV3-1/TRBV3-2; abundance: NA; j_gene: TRBJ1-2; d_gene: NA; CDR3aa: CASSQVRLRGYTF; CDR3nt: TGTGCCAGCAGCCAAGTCCGCCTGCGGGGCTACACCTTC
v_gene: TRBV21-1; abundance: NA; j_gene: TRBJ2-1; d_gene: NA; CDR3aa: CASTQTGVNEQFF; CDR3nt: TGTGCCAGCACCCAGACAGGGGTCAATGAGCAGTTCTTC
v_gene: TRBV9; abundance: NA; j_gene: TRBJ2-7; d_gene: TRBD2; CDR3aa: CASSPSPGLAGNEQYF; CDR3nt: TGTGCCAGCAGCCCATCACCGGGACTAGCGGGGAACGAGCAGTACTTC
v_gene: TRBV19; abundance: NA; j_gene: TRBJ2-7; d_gene: TRBD1; CDR3aa: CASSILGTGGNEQYF; CDR3nt: TGTGCCAGTAGTATTCTAGGGACAGGGGGCAACGAGCAGTACTTC
v_gene: TRBV5-1; abundance: NA; j_gene: TRBJ1-6; d_gene: TRBD1; CDR3aa: CASREETGVDNSPLHF; CDR3nt: TGCGCCAGCAGAGAAGAGACAGGGGTTGATAATTCACCCCTCCACTTT
v_gene: TRBV28; abundance: NA; j_gene: TRBJ2-7; d_gene: TRBD1; CDR3aa: CASSPTGAYEQYF; CDR3nt: TGTGCCAGCAGTCCGACAGGGGCCTACGAGCAGTACTTC
v_gene: TRBV5-4; abundance: NA; j_gene: TRBJ1-2; d_gene: NA; CDR3aa: CASSSTSGRTNYGYTF; CDR3nt: TGTGCCAGCAGCTCTACATCGGGGAGAACTAACTATGGCTACACCTTC
v_gene: TRBV5-4; abundance: NA; j_gene: TRBJ2-1; d_gene: TRBD2; CDR3aa: CASRRAGGPRDEQFF; CDR3nt: TGTGCCAGCAGACGAGCGGGGGGGCCTCGGGATGAGCAGTTCTTC
v_gene: TRBV30; abundance: many; j_gene: TRBJ2-5; d_gene: NA; CDR3aa: CAWNTGRQETQYF; CDR3nt: TGTGCCTGGAACACCGGCAGGCAAGAGACCCAGTACTTC
v_gene: TRBV7-9; abundance: NA; j_gene: TRBJ2-1; d_gene: TRBD1; CDR3aa: CASSPDRGIGEQFF; CDR3nt: TGTGCCAGCAGCCCGGACAGGGGCATCGGTGAGCAGTTCTTC
v_gene: TRBV3-1/TRBV3-2; abundance: NA; j_gene: TRBJ2-3; d_gene: NA; CDR3aa: CASSLRDLDTDTQYF; CDR3nt: TGTGCCAGCAGCCTCCGGGACTTAGACACAGATACGCAGTATTTT
v_gene: TRBV4-1; abundance: NA; j_gene: TRBJ1-2; d_gene: TRBD1; CDR3aa: CASSRENRGQDGYTF; CDR3nt: TGCGCCAGCAGCCGGGAAAACAGGGGGCAGGATGGCTACACCTTC
v_gene: TRBV3-1/TRBV3-2; abundance: NA; j_gene: TRBJ2-1; d_gene: TRBD1; CDR3aa: CASSQDHRGPYNEQFF; CDR3nt: TGTGCCAGCAGCCAGGACCACAGGGGGCCCTACAATGAGCAGTTCTTC